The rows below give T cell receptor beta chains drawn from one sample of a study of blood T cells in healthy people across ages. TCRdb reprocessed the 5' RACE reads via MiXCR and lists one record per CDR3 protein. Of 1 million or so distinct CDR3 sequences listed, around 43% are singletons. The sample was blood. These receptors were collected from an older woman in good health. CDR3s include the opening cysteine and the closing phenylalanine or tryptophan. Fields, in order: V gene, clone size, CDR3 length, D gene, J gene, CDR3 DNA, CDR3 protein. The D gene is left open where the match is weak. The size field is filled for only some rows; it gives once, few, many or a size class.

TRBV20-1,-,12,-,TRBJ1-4,TGCAGTGCTAGTTTGGTTAATGAAAAACTGTTTTTT,CSASLVNEKLFF
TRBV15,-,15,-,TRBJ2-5,TGTGCCACCAGCAGAGATCCAGGGGTCGGCAAGACCCAGTACTTC,CATSRDPGVGKTQYF
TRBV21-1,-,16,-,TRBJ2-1,TGTGCCAGCACCTCTCAAGACAGGCCAGGAGACAATGAGCAGTTCTTC,CASTSQDRPGDNEQFF
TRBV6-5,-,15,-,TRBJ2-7,TGTGCCAGCAGCCCTGACAGGACCTCCTACAATGAGCAGTACTTC,CASSPDRTSYNEQYF
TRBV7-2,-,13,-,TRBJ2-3,TGTGCCAGCAGCATAAGGACAGACTGCGAGCAGTACTTT,CASSIRTDCEQYF
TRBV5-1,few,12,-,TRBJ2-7,TGCGCCAGCGGTATACAGGGCTACGAGCAGTACTTC,CASGIQGYEQYF
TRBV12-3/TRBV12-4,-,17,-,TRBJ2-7,TGTGCCAGCAGTTCCACTATGCCGCCCGACGGAACCTACGAGCAGTACTTC,CASSSTMPPDGTYEQYF
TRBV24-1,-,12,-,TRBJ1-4,TGTGCCGAGGCAGGGACTAATGAAAAACTGTTTTTT,CAEAGTNEKLFF
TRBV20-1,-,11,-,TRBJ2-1,TGCAGTGCTCGATTTGGGGGACAGCAGTTCTTC,CSARFGGQQFF
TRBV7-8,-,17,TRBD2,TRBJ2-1,TGTGCCAGCACCGCGACCGGACTAGCGGGGAACTACAATGAGCAGTTCTTC,CASTATGLAGNYNEQFF